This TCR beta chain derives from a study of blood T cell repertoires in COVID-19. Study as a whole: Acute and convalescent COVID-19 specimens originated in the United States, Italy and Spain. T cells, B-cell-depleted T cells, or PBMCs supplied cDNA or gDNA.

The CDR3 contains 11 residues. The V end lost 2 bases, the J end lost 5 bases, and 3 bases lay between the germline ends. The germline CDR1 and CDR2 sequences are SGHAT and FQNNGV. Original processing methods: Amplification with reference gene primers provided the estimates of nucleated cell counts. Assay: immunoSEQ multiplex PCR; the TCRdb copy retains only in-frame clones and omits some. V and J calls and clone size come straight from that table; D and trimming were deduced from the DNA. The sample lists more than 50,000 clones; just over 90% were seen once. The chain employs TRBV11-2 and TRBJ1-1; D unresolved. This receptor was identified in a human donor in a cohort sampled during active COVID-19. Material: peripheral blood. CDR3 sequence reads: CASSLRTEAFF. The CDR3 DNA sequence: TGTGCCAGCAGCTTACGGACTGAAGCTTTCTTT.